This T cell receptor (beta chain) is from a study of cytomegalovirus exposure and HLA in healthy donors. The PCR made use of 60 Vbeta and 13 Jbeta primers. Original processing methods: Unique TCR beta chains totaled 80 million to 100 million in a later count, with around 11 million of them shared. Repertoires were generated with immunoSEQ multiplex PCR, while TCRdb's copy carries only in-frame clones and drops some. D and trimming were read from the DNA, whereas the V and J calls and clone size are those reported in that table. Among 140,000 or so clones listed, around 65% were seen once. Concerning this clone itself: The target antigen is unknown.

CDR3 length: 15 residues. Germline V gene data show CDR1 as SGHKS and CDR2 as YYEKEE (reference sequence). V lost 0 bases and J lost 8, with 12 bases in between. Study-wide points: The majority of CMV-associated TCR beta chains were reported as apparently HLA-restricted in a later analysis. Sequencing depth roughly uniform across donors was assumed in presence/absence analyses.

The TCR originated in a male donor in good health and CMV-seronegative. The J gene is TRBJ1-6, the V gene TRBV5-5, with D uncertain. Sequenced: PBMCs. The CDR3 DNA follows: TGTGCCAGCAGCTTGGGTTTGCCGAGGGATTCACCCCTCCACTTT. The encoded protein is CASSLGLPRDSPLHF.